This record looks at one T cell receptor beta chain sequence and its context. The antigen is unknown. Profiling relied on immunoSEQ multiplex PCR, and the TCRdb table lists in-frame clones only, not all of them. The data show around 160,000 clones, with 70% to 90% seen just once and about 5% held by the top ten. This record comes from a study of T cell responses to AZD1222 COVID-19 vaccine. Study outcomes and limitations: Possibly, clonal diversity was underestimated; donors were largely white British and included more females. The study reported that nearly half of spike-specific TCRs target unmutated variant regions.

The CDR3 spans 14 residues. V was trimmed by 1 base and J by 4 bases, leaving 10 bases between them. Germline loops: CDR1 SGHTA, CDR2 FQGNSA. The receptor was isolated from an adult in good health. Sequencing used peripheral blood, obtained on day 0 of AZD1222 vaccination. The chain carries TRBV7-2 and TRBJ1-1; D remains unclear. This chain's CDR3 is CASSLEGSFTEAFF. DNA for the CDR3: TGTGCCAGCAGCTTAGAAGGAAGTTTCACTGAAGCTTTCTTT.